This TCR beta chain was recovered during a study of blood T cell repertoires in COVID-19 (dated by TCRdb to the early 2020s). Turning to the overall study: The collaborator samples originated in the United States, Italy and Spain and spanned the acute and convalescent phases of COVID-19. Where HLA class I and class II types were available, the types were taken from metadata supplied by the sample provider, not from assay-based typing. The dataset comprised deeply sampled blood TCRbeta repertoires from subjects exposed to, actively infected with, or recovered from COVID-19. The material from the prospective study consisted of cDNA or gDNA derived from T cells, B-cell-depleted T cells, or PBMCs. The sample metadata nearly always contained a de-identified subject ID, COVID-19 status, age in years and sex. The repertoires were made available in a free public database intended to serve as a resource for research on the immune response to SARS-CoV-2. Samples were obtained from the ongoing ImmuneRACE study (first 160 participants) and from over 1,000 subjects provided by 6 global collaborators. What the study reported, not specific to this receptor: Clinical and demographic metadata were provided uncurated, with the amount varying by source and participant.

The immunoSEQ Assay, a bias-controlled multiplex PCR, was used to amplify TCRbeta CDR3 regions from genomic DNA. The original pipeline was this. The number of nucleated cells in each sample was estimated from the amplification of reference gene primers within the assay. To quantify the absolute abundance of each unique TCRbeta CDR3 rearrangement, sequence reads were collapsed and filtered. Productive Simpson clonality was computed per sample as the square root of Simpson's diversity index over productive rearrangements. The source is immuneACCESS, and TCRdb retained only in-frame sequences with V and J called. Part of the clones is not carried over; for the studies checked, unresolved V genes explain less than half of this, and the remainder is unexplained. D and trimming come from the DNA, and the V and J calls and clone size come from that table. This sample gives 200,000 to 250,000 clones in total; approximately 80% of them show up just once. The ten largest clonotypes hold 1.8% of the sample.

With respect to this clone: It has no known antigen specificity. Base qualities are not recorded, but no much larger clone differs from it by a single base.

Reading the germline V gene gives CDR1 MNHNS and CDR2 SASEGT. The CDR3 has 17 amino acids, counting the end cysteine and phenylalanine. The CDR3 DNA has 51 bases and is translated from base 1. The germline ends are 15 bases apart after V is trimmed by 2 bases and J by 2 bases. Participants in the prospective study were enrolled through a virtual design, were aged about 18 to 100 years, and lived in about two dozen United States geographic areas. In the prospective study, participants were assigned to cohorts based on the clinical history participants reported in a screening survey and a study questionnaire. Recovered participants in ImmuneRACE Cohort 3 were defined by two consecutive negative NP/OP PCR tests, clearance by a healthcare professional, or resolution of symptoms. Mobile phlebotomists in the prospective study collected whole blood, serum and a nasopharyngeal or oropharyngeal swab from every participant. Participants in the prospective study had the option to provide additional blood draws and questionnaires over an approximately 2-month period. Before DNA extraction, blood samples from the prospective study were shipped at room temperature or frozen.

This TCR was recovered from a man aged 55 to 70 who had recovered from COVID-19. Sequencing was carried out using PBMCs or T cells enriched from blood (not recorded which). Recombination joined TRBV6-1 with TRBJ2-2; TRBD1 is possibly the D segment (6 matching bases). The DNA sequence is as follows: TGTGCCAGCAGTGAACGGGTCAGGGGCACCAACACCGGGGAGCTGTTTTTT. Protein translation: CASSERVRGTNTGELFF.